This T cell receptor beta chain was documented in a study of CD8 T cells in Susac syndrome. The germline V gene has CDR1 MGHDK and CDR2 SYGVNS. The CDR3 runs to 15 residues. Trimming took 5 bases from V and 0 from J, leaving 12 bases between them. Reverse transcription of 0.5 to 1 ug RNA was carried out with random hexamers. TCRdb re-called the immunoSEQ multiplex PCR reads with MiXCR, one entry per CDR3 protein. The sample holds about 240,000 distinct CDR3 sequences, 90% to 97% seen once. The TCR originated in a human donor with Susac syndrome. The specimen was CD4+ T cells from PBMCs. The rearrangement links TRBV25-1 to TRBJ2-3, with D tentatively TRBD2 (6 bases). This CDR3 reads CASSRPSGSTDTQYF. In nucleotides, the CDR3 is TGTGCCAGCAGTAGGCCCAGCGGGAGCACAGATACGCAGTATTTT.